This T cell receptor beta chain comes out of a study of shared clonotypes between healthy human individuals. The healthy adult donors were HIV-negative and reported no recent acute infections or vaccinations. V dropped 2 bases and J dropped 6 bases, with 19 bases sitting between them. There are 16 residues in the CDR3. From germline, CDR1 is MDHEN and CDR2 SYDVKM. Replicate sorted-subset PCRs were loaded with around 200 ng DNA, roughly 33,000 T cell genomes. How the authors handled the data: Without quality scores, immunoSEQ junctional reads could not be filtered like full-length reads. Assay: immunoSEQ multiplex PCR; the TCRdb copy retains only in-frame clones and omits some. V, J and clone size are taken as reported in that table, and D and trimming were inferred from the DNA itself. The data hold under 850,000 clones, with around 70% observed a single time.

The specimen was memory CD4+ T cells sorted from blood. Regarding subset: CD45RA-negative fraction. The V and J genes are TRBV28 and TRBJ1-1; TRBD1 is a possible D gene (5 bases). The source of this sequence is a woman under 40 in good health. The CDR3 DNA reads as TGTGCCAGCAGTTTAACTGGGCCGTGGGGGTTGGCTGAAGCTTTCTTT. Protein product: CASSLTGPWGLAEAFF.